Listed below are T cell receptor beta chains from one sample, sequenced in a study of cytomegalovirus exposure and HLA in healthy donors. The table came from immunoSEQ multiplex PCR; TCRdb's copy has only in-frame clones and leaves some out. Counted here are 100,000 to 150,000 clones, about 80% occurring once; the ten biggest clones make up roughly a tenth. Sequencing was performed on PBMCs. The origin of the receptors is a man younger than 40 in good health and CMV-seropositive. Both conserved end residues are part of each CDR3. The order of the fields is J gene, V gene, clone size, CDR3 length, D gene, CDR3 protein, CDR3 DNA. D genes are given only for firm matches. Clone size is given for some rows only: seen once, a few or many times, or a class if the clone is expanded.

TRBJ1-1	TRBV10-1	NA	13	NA	CASSRTVNTEAFF	TGCGCCAGCAGCCGGACAGTGAACACTGAAGCTTTCTTT
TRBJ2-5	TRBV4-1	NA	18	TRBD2	CASSQVSLPGGDQETQYF	TGCGCCAGCAGCCAAGTCAGTCTTCCGGGAGGGGATCAAGAGACCCAGTACTTC
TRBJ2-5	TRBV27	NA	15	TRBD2	CASSLFGRERETQYF	TGTGCCAGCAGTTTATTTGGGCGGGAGAGGGAGACCCAGTACTTC
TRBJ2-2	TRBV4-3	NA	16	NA	CASSQAVERDAGELFF	TGCGCCAGCAGCCAAGCGGTCGAACGGGATGCCGGGGAGCTGTTTTTT
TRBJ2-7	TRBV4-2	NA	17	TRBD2	CASSLTTSSGTSYEQYF	TGTGCCAGCAGCCTTACCACCTCTAGCGGGACATCCTACGAGCAGTACTTC
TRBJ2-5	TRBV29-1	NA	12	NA	CSVGPRSKTQYF	TGCAGCGTTGGCCCCCGCAGTAAGACCCAGTACTTC
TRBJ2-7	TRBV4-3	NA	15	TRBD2	CASSQFTSGYYEQYF	TGCGCCAGCAGCCAGTTCACTAGCGGATACTACGAGCAGTACTTC
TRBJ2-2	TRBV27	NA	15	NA	CASSYVGSSTGELFF	TGTGCCAGCAGTTACGTGGGGAGTAGCACCGGGGAGCTGTTTTTT
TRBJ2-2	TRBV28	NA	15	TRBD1	CASSTGTVGRGELFF	TGTGCCAGCAGTACCGGGACAGTAGGCAGGGGGGAGCTGTTTTTT
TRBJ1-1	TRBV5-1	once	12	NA	CASSPPRGEAFF	TGCGCCAGCAGCCCACCCAGGGGCGAAGCTTTCTTT
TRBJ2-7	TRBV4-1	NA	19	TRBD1	CASSQEGGRPGQEIYEQYF	TGCGCCAGCAGCCAAGAGGGGGGTCGACCGGGACAGGAGATTTACGAGCAGTACTTC
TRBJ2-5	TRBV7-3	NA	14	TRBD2	CASGAGGAGETQYF	TGTGCCAGTGGCGCGGGGGGAGCGGGAGAGACCCAGTACTTC
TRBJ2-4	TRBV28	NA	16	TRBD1	CASRPSDGQGANIQYF	TGTGCCAGCAGGCCTTCGGACGGACAGGGGGCAAACATTCAGTACTTC